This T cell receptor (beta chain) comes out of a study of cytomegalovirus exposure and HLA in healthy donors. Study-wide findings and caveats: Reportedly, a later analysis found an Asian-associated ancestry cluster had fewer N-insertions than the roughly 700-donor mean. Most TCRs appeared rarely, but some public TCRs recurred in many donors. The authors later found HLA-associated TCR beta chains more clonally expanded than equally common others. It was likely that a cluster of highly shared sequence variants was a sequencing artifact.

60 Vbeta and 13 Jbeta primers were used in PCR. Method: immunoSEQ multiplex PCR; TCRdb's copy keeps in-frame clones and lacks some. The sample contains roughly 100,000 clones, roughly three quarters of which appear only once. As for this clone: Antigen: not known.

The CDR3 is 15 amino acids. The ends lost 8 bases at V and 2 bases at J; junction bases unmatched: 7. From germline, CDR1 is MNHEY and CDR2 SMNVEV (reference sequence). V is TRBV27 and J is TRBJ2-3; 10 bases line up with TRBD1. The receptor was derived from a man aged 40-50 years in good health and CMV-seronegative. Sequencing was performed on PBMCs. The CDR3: CASRGTGANTDTQYF. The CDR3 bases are TGTGCCAGCCGCGGGACAGGGGCAAACACAGATACGCAGTATTTT.